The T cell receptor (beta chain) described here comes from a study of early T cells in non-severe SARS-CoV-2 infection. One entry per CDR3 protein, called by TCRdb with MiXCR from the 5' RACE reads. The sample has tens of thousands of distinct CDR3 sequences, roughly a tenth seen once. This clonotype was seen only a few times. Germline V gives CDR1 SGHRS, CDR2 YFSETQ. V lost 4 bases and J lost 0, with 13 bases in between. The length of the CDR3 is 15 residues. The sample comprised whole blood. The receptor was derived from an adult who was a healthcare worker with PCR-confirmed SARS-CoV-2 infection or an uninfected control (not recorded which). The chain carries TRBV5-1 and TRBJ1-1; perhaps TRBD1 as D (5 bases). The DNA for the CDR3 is TGCGCCAGCAGCAAAGGGGACGGATTGAACACTGAAGCTTTCTTT. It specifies CASSKGDGLNTEAFF.